The 32 T cell receptor beta chains reported below all come from one sample, sequenced in a study of blood T cell repertoires in COVID-19. The data were produced by immunoSEQ multiplex PCR, yet TCRdb's version contains in-frame clones alone and is incomplete. This table holds a few hundred thousand clones, more than 65% found once. The sequenced sample was peripheral blood. These TCRs come from a woman aged 60-75 years with acute or convalescent COVID-19.

The gene calls are TRBV7-9 and TRBJ1-1; D is ambiguous. Germline values: CDR1 SEHNR, CDR2 FQNEAQ (reference sequence). Trimming took off 8 bases at V and 6 bases at J, with 13 bases between the two ends. This CDR3 contains 12 residues. The CDR3: CASPGLGAEAFF. DNA of the CDR3: TGTGCCAGCCCGGGGTTGGGAGCTGAAGCTTTCTTT.

This chain links TRBV14 with TRBJ2-7; D is unresolved. The CDR3 totals 13 residues. Germline CDR1 is SGHDN and CDR2 is FVKESK. The V gene lost 4 bases and the J gene lost 3 bases, with 10 bases spanning the gap. CDR3 in DNA: TGTGCCAGCAGCCCCTCTGGCGGCTACGAGCAGTACTTC. Protein product: CASSPSGGYEQYF.

Details on this clone: This sample also contains other DNA sequences that code for the same CDR3. V and J are TRBV7-2 and TRBJ1-6; 8 bases agree with TRBD1. J lost 7 bases, V lost 3 bases, and 5 bases had no gene match. CDR3 length: 15 residues. In germline, CDR1 is SGHTA, CDR2 FQGNSA. The CDR3 sequence: CASSFVQGANSPLHF. The CDR3 DNA is TGTGCCAGCAGCTTCGTTCAGGGGGCGAATTCACCCCTCCACTTT.

This chain links TRBV7-2 with TRBJ2-1; TRBD2 aligns across 11 bases. Per germline, CDR1 SGHTA and CDR2 FQGNSA. The CDR3 totals 13 residues. V lost 1 base to trimming and J lost 12 bases; unmatched junction nucleotides: 2. The CDR3 region has the DNA TGTGCCAGCAGCTTAGGACTAGCGGGGACGCAGTTCTTC. Its translation is CASSLGLAGTQFF.

This clone was seen once. The genes are TRBV7-9 and TRBJ1-2, with 8 bases fitting TRBD1. The V gene's germline CDR1 is SEHNR and CDR2 FQNEAQ (reference sequence). The CDR3 extends over 13 amino acids. The V gene end was trimmed by 5 bases and the J gene end by 6 bases; junction bases not matched to a gene: 5. The chain's CDR3 is CASSQTGVDGYTF. For the CDR3, the DNA is TGTGCCAGCAGCCAGACAGGGGTAGATGGCTACACCTTC.

The chain couples TRBV5-6 to TRBJ1-4; TRBD1 is a possible D gene (5 bases). Trimming left V 3 bases short and J 3 bases short, with 9 bases between. CDR1 is SGHDT and CDR2 is YYEEEE in the germline V gene. The CDR3 runs 14 residues. CDR3 bases: TGTGCCAGCAGCTCGGGACTTGCTAATGAAAAACTGTTTTTT. Protein sequence: CASSSGLANEKLFF.

DNA of the CDR3: TGTGCCAGCAGCCCGACAGCGGGGTTCTACAATGAGCAGTTCTTC. Its translation: CASSPTAGFYNEQFF. V gene TRBV7-8 combines with J gene TRBJ2-1; TRBD2 matches 7 bases. CDR1 is SGHVS, CDR2 FQNEAQ, per germline. This CDR3 comprises 15 residues. Germline trimming cut 5 bases from V and 3 bases from J; bases unmatched to any gene: 7.

This clone has just one count. J is TRBJ1-6 and V is TRBV30; TRBD1 matches at 10 bases. The germline V gene has CDR1 GTSNPN and CDR2 SVGIG (reference sequence). This CDR3 is 15 amino acids long. V dropped 5 bases and J dropped 15; count of bases not matched to a gene: 16. The DNA for the CDR3 is TGTGCCTGGGTCCCAACAGACAGGGGGCTTCCTCTCCTCCACTTT. Translating it yields CAWVPTDRGLPLLHF.

This chain joins TRBV6-1 and TRBJ1-6; 9 bases agree with TRBD1. This CDR3 has 13 amino acids. V was clipped by 3 bases and J by 10 bases; unmatched bases: 1. Germline values: CDR1 MNHNS, CDR2 SASEGT. In DNA form, the CDR3 reads TGTGCCAGCAGTGAGGGGACAGGGTCACCCCTCCACTTT. It encodes CASSEGTGSPLHF.

The chain employs TRBV5-1 and TRBJ2-3; 15 bases are a match to TRBD2. Germline V gene lookup returns CDR1 SGHRS and CDR2 YFSETQ. With V trimmed by 0 bases and J by 6 bases, 5 bases remained unmatched. The CDR3 is 17 residues long. The CDR3 loop reads CASSLAGTSGGSDTQYF. DNA of the CDR3: TGCGCCAGCAGCTTGGCCGGGACTAGCGGGGGGTCGGATACGCAGTATTTT.

The chain has TRBV7-9 and TRBJ1-5; possibly TRBD1 for D (6 bases). CDR3 length: 15 residues. Germline V gene lookup returns CDR1 SEHNR and CDR2 FQNEAQ (reference sequence). The V end lost 5 bases, the J end lost 1 base, and 12 bases lay between the germline ends. In DNA, the CDR3 is TGTGCCAGCAGCCCAGGGGAAGGGAGCAATCAGCCCCAGCATTTT. Its protein is CASSPGEGSNQPQHF.

J is TRBJ1-6 and V is TRBV4-1; maybe TRBD1 (5 bases). The CDR3 has 12 amino acids. The germline V gene has CDR1 MGHRA and CDR2 YSYEKL. Trimming removed 4 bases from V and 8 bases from J, with 6 bases in between. The CDR3 nucleotides are TGCGCCAGCAGCCGGGGGGATTCACCCCTCCACTTT. This sequence encodes CASSRGDSPLHF.

The rearrangement joins TRBV6-1 to TRBJ1-5; D unclear. V dropped 2 bases and J dropped 4 bases, with 6 bases sitting between them. The length of the CDR3 is 13 residues. Germline CDR1 MNHNS, CDR2 SASEGT. For the CDR3, the DNA is TGTGCCAGCAGTGAACGGGGAAATCAGCCCCAGCATTTT. As protein: CASSERGNQPQHF.

This sequence joins TRBV2 and TRBJ1-1; no definite D call. V lost 5 bases to trimming and J lost 1 base, with 11 bases between them. The CDR3 runs to 14 residues. Looked up from germline, CDR1 is SNHLY and CDR2 is FYNNEI. The CDR3 DNA is TGTGCCAGCAGTCTACAGAGTACGAACACTGAAGCTTTCTTT. This encodes CASSLQSTNTEAFF.

The genes are TRBV13 and TRBJ1-4; no clear D. The CDR3 is 13 amino acids. Germline CDR1 and CDR2: PRHDT and FYEKMQ (reference sequence). Trimming stripped 4 bases from V and 7 bases from J, with 10 bases between. The CDR3 loop is CASSSRGPEKLFF. The DNA of the CDR3 is TGTGCCAGCAGCTCCCGAGGTCCTGAAAAACTGTTTTTT.

The chain is built from TRBV5-1 and TRBJ1-1; D is ambiguous. V lost 0 bases and J lost 4, with 13 bases in between. The CDR3 is 15 residues long. Looked up from germline, CDR1 is SGHRS and CDR2 is YFSETQ. CDR3 amino acids: CASSLEQLRGTEAFF. CDR3 in DNA: TGCGCCAGCAGCTTGGAGCAGCTCCGAGGCACTGAAGCTTTCTTT. Full variable domain (missing parts from reference TRBV5-1 and TRBJ1-1): KAGVTQTPRYLIKTRGQQVTLSCSPISGHRSVSWYQQTPGQGLQFLFEYFSETQRNKGNFPGRFSGRQFSNSRSEMNVSTLELGDSALYLCASSLEQLRGTEAFFGQGTRLTVV.

The J gene is TRBJ2-1, the V gene TRBV6-2 or TRBV6-3, with TRBD2 identical over 8 bases. Germline CDR1 MNHEY, CDR2 SVGEGT. The CDR3 covers 15 residues. V was clipped by 6 bases and J by 2 bases; unmatched bases: 6. The CDR3 bases are TGTGCCAGCAGCTCAATCGGGGGGGCCTACAATGAGCAGTTCTTC. Translating gives CASSSIGGAYNEQFF.

This clone was counted once. This chain links TRBV6-5 with TRBJ1-4; 8 nucleotides align to TRBD1. V trimming: 4 bases; J trimming: 0 bases; junction bases outside the gene matches: 1. The CDR3 runs 15 residues. Germline-derived CDR1 and CDR2 are MNHEY and SVGAGI. CDR3 bases: TGTGCCAGCAGTTCAGGGGGCGCAACTAATGAAAAACTGTTTTTT. This codes for CASSSGGATNEKLFF.

The rearrangement uses TRBV9 and TRBJ2-1; 7 nucleotides agree with TRBD2. J gave up 4 bases and V 4 bases, and 5 bases lay outside the gene matches. CDR1 and CDR2 (germline): SGDLS, YYNGEE. This CDR3 has 14 residues. In nucleotides, the CDR3 is TGTGCCAGCAGCCTGACGGGGGGTTACAATGAGCAGTTCTTC. It specifies CASSLTGGYNEQFF.

The chain is built from TRBV12-3 or TRBV12-4 and TRBJ1-1; unclear D gene. The CDR3 runs to 11 residues. The V end was cut by 3 bases, the J end by 11 bases, with 10 bases between. CDR3 in DNA: TGTGCCAGCAGTTTCGGGGTGGGGGCTTTCTTT. This sequence encodes CASSFGVGAFF.

About this clone itself: The sample contains more than one DNA sequence encoding this CDR3. The chain combines TRBV6-1 with TRBJ1-2; D is undetermined. The CDR3 runs 13 residues. Per the germline V gene, CDR1 is MNHNS and CDR2 is SASEGT. V lost 1 base and J 1 base, leaving 4 bases between the germline ends. CDR3 bases: TGTGCCAGCAGTGAAGGAGTTAACTATGGCTACACCTTC. It translates to CASSEGVNYGYTF.

This rearrangement joins TRBV11-2 to TRBJ1-6, with D possibly being TRBD1 (6 bases). Looked up from germline, CDR1 is SGHAT and CDR2 is FQNNGV. V shed 3 bases and J shed 11 bases, with 17 bases lying between them. This CDR3 has 15 amino acids. As DNA, the CDR3 is TGTGCCAGCAGCTTCGGAGAGAAACAGGGACCACCCCTCCACTTT. Translation: CASSFGEKQGPPLHF. The whole variable domain, filled in from reference TRBV11-2 and TRBJ1-6, reads EAGVAQSPRYKIIEKRQSVAFWCNPISGHATLYWYQQILGQGPKLLIQFQNNGVVDDSQLPKDRFSAERLKGVDSTLKIQPAKLEDSAVYLCASSFGEKQGPPLHFGNGTRLTVT.

This chain connects TRBV6-5 to TRBJ1-2; D unresolved. CDR1 is MNHEY and CDR2 is SVGAGI in the germline V gene. V shed 6 bases and J shed 8 bases, with 16 bases lying between them. The CDR3 totals 13 residues. DNA of the CDR3: TGTGCCAGCAGATCGGAGGGCCCTAGGGGCTACACCTTC. Translation: CASRSEGPRGYTF.

This clone was observed once. The genes are TRBV4-2 and TRBJ2-7, with D possibly TRBD2 on 6 matching bases. V was trimmed by 1 base and J by 4 bases, leaving 14 bases between them. This CDR3 is built from 15 residues. Germline V CDR1 and CDR2: LGHNA, YNFKEQ. In DNA form, the CDR3 reads TGTGCCAGCAGCCAAGCCTCGGGGACTTCTTACGAGCAGTACTTC. It translates to CASSQASGTSYEQYF.

CDR3 amino acids: CASSTGVREQYF. The CDR3 DNA reads TGTGCCAGCAGCACAGGGGTACGCGAGCAGTACTTC. The V gene is TRBV6-5, the J gene TRBJ2-7, with 7 nucleotides matching TRBD1. The CDR3 is 12 amino acids. Germline assignment: CDR1 MNHEY and CDR2 SVGAGI. J was trimmed by 6 bases and V by 6 bases; bases with no gene match: 5.

This clone was found once. The chain's CDR3 is CASSLFLQGGEKLFF. DNA for the CDR3: TGTGCCAGCAGCTTATTTTTGCAGGGTGGTGAAAAACTGTTTTTT. The chain is built from TRBV7-9 and TRBJ1-4, with D possibly being TRBD1 (5 bases). V dropped 2 bases and J dropped 7 bases, with 14 bases sitting between them. This CDR3 region has 15 residues. Germline CDR1 reads SEHNR; CDR2 reads FQNEAQ (reference sequence).

This clone was counted between two and nine times. The J gene is TRBJ1-5, the V gene TRBV7-8; D is unclear. CDR1 SGHVS and CDR2 FQNEAQ come from the germline V gene. V dropped 1 base and J dropped 6 bases, with 10 bases sitting between them. This CDR3 region has 14 residues. The CDR3 reads CASSLDIGVQPQHF. The CDR3 DNA sequence: TGTGCCAGCAGCTTAGATATCGGGGTTCAGCCCCAGCATTTT.

The rearrangement uses TRBV19 and TRBJ1-5, with D maybe TRBD1 (6 bases). CDR1 is LNHDA and CDR2 is SQIVND in the germline V gene (reference sequence). Between the trimmed V and J ends, which lost 3 bases and 6 bases, there was a span of 21 bases. The CDR3 is 17 residues long. Here the CDR3 DNA reads TGTGCCAGTAGTATTGTGGGGGGGGCGAATGGTGGTCAGCCCCAGCATTTT. This codes for CASSIVGGANGGQPQHF.

The chain has TRBV5-5 and TRBJ1-1; D gene uncertain. V shed 3 bases and J shed 0 bases, with 6 bases lying between them. This CDR3 region has 13 residues. Per the germline V gene, CDR1 is SGHKS and CDR2 is YYEKEE (reference sequence). CDR3: CASSSQVNTEAFF. The DNA of the CDR3 is TGTGCCAGCAGCTCTCAGGTGAACACTGAAGCTTTCTTT. Drawing the rest from reference TRBV5-5 and TRBJ1-1, the complete variable domain is DAGVTQSPTHLIKTRGQQVTLRCSPISGHKSVSWYQQVLGQGPQFIFQYYEKEERGRGNFPDRFSARQFPNYSSELNVNALLLGDSALYLCASSSQVNTEAFFGQGTRLTVV.

V gene TRBV6-5 combines with J gene TRBJ2-2; D uncertain. The CDR3 has 13 amino acids. V was pared by 7 bases and J by 4 bases, with 10 bases between. Germline lookup yields CDR1 MNHEY and CDR2 SVGAGI. The CDR3 region is CASIYSATGELFF. The CDR3 nucleotides read TGTGCCAGCATCTACTCGGCCACCGGGGAGCTGTTTTTT.

This clone has just one count. The V gene is TRBV7-9, the J gene TRBJ1-4; 9 bases agree with TRBD1. Trimming removed 10 bases from V and 8 bases from J; junction bases left unmatched: 8. The CDR3 is made up of 13 amino acids. Germline lookup yields CDR1 SEHNR and CDR2 FQNEAQ (reference sequence). The CDR3 protein is CATAGTGLEKLFF. The CDR3 region has the DNA TGTGCCACCGCCGGGACAGGGCTGGAAAAACTGTTTTTT.

The chain combines TRBV30 with TRBJ1-4, with D possibly TRBD1 on 5 matching bases. This CDR3 region has 12 residues. Trimming pared 1 base from V and 10 bases from J, leaving 10 bases between. In germline, CDR1 is GTSNPN, CDR2 SVGIG (reference sequence). The CDR3 reads CAWSEGLGKLFF. The CDR3 DNA is TGTGCCTGGAGTGAGGGGTTGGGAAAACTGTTTTTT. Supplemented by reference TRBV30 and TRBJ1-4, the full variable domain reads SQTIHQWPATLVQPVGSPLSLECTVEGTSNPNLYWYRQAAGRGLQLLFYSVGIGQISSEVPQNLSASRPQDRQFILSSKKLLLSDSGFYLCAWSEGLGKLFFGSGTQLSVL.